Each of the 12 T cell receptor beta chains below was sequenced from the same sample in a study of beta chain features in type 1 diabetes. Isolated RNA was reverse transcribed in full, so expressed TCRB transcripts were sequenced. The assay was immunoSEQ multiplex PCR, and TCRdb's table has in-frame clones only and misses some. Here the sample spans roughly 300,000 clones, 12% to 15% being singletons. The source material was central memory CD4+ T cells from blood. Source of these receptors: a man aged 25 to 45 in good health.

The rearrangement links TRBV30 to TRBJ1-1; D is possibly TRBD1 (5 bases). CDR3 length equals 15 residues. Germline V gene lookup returns CDR1 GTSNPN and CDR2 SVGIG (reference sequence). V gave up 2 bases and J gave up 1 base, with 14 bases separating them. DNA for the CDR3: TGTGCCTGGAGTCAAGCAGGGAGCTGGAACACTGAAGCTTTCTTT. Amino acid sequence: CAWSQAGSWNTEAFF.

The rearrangement joins TRBV12-5 to TRBJ1-1; possible D gene TRBD1, 5 bases. The CDR3 sequence is 14 residues long. Germline loops: CDR1 LGHNT, CDR2 FRNRAP. V was trimmed by 5 bases and J by 4 bases, leaving 14 bases between them. The CDR3 DNA is TGTGCTAGTGGTCTCCAGGGAAGCGGCACTGAAGCTTTCTTT. This translates into CASGLQGSGTEAFF.

This chain connects TRBV30 to TRBJ1-1; possible D gene TRBD1, 5 bases. The V gene lost 4 bases and the J gene lost 5 bases, with 11 bases spanning the gap. The CDR3 sequence is 12 residues long. From germline, CDR1 is GTSNPN and CDR2 SVGIG (reference sequence). The DNA of the CDR3 is TGTGCCTGGACGGGGGGTAGGACTGAAGCTTTCTTT. It translates to CAWTGGRTEAFF.

This clone was observed a few times. This chain links TRBV9 with TRBJ2-1; 10 nucleotides match TRBD1. Trimming took 4 bases from V and 8 from J; bases not matched to a gene: 6. CDR1 and CDR2 (germline): SGDLS, YYNGEE. The CDR3 contains 14 residues. This CDR3 is CASSKRQGAYEQFF. For the CDR3, the DNA is TGTGCCAGCAGCAAACGACAGGGGGCATATGAGCAGTTCTTC.

Here the CDR3 DNA reads TGTGCCAGCAGCTTAGGATCGGCGGGGGTTGCCTACGAGCAGTACTTC. This encodes CASSLGSAGVAYEQYF. The chain uses TRBV7-2 and TRBJ2-7; 7 bases are shared with TRBD2. Germline V gene lookup returns CDR1 SGHTA and CDR2 FQGNSA. The CDR3 length is 16 residues. Trimming took 1 base from V and 2 from J; bases not matched to a gene: 8.

The CDR3 spells CASSEVTGANVLTF. Here the CDR3 DNA reads TGTGCCAGCAGTGAAGTAACAGGGGCCAACGTCCTGACTTTC. This chain connects TRBV6-1 to TRBJ2-6; D ambiguous. Germline assignment: CDR1 MNHNS and CDR2 SASEGT. This CDR3 comprises 14 residues. Between the trimmed V and J ends, which lost 1 base and 4 bases, there was a span of 5 bases.

The chain's CDR3 is CASSLMTSGALEQYF. The CDR3 DNA sequence: TGCGCCAGCAGCCTAATGACTAGCGGGGCACTCGAGCAGTACTTC. The J gene is TRBJ2-7, the V gene TRBV5-1, with 11 bases fitting TRBD2. Germline V gene lookup returns CDR1 SGHRS and CDR2 YFSETQ. The CDR3 length is 15 residues. V gave up 4 bases and J gave up 6 bases; unmatched junction bases: 9.

Comments on this clone: The junction differs from germline at one of its ends, possibly a read error. This CDR3 reads CASSSVGQPKIF. CDR3 sequence (DNA): TGTGCCAGCAGTTCCGTTGGGCAACCCAAGATCTTT. The chain joins TRBV27 to TRBJ1-6; unclear D gene. CDR1 and CDR2 (germline): MNHEY, SMNVEV (reference sequence). The CDR3 runs to 12 residues.

This clone came up a few times. This chain uses TRBV19 with TRBJ2-3; 11 nucleotides match TRBD2. The V gene end was trimmed by 6 bases and the J gene end by 6 bases; junction bases not matched to a gene: 11. CDR3 length equals 16 residues. Germline V CDR1 and CDR2: LNHDA, SQIVND (reference sequence). The CDR3 is CASSELAGVHVDTQYF. DNA for the CDR3: TGTGCCAGTAGCGAACTAGCGGGAGTGCACGTTGATACGCAGTATTTT.

This clone has just a few counts. This chain connects TRBV9 to TRBJ1-2, with D possibly being TRBD1 (5 bases). This CDR3 comprises 14 residues. The V end lost 4 bases, the J end lost 4 bases, and 14 bases lay between the germline ends. Germline V gives CDR1 SGDLS, CDR2 YYNGEE. CDR3 region: CASSSDSDRYGYTF. The CDR3 DNA sequence: TGTGCCAGCAGCTCCGACAGCGATCGCTATGGCTACACCTTC.

This clone has ten or more counts. The chain employs TRBV4-2 and TRBJ1-6; 10 nucleotides line up with TRBD1. CDR3 size: 18 residues. Trimming removed 4 bases from V and 7 bases from J; junction bases left unmatched: 13. Per the germline V gene, CDR1 is LGHNA and CDR2 is YNFKEQ. DNA for the CDR3: TGTGCCAGCAGCCCGACCTTGAAACGGACAGGGGGGAATTCACCCCTCCACTTT. Protein product: CASSPTLKRTGGNSPLHF.

About this clone itself: Other nucleotide sequences in the sample specify the same CDR3. The V and J genes are TRBV4-1 and TRBJ2-1; 8 bases match TRBD2. There are 15 residues in the CDR3. The ends lost 6 bases at V and 1 base at J; junction bases unmatched: 5. Germline V gene lookup returns CDR1 MGHRA and CDR2 YSYEKL. Written as DNA, the CDR3 is TGCGCCAGCAGTTTGAGCGGGGGTTCCTACAATGAGCAGTTCTTC. Protein sequence: CASSLSGGSYNEQFF.